This passage covers 31 T cell receptor beta chains from one sample sequenced in a study of breast tumors, draining lymph nodes, adjacent tissues. The lymph nodes were axillary draining lymph nodes from breast cancer patients. MiXCR, applied by TCRdb to the multiplex PCR reads, yields one record per CDR3 protein. The table has tens of thousands of distinct CDR3 sequences, around 30% seen once; the top ten hold 8.1%. Specimen: axillary lymph node tissue. Receptor source: a female donor with breast cancer. Some clones in this sample may be carry-over from other donors' samples.

This clonotype was counted at least ten times. V and J are TRBV11-3 and TRBJ2-3, with D maybe TRBD1 (6 bases). V was trimmed by 10 bases and J by 0 bases, leaving 11 bases between them. The CDR3 length is 13 residues. CDR1 and CDR2 from the germline V gene are SGHNT and YENEEA. The CDR3 nucleotides are TGTGCCACCGGGACACCAAGCACAGATACGCAGTATTTT. Amino acids: CATGTPSTDTQYF.

This clonotype has a count of ten or more. With a much larger clone just one base away, this may be a read error. The chain links TRBV20-1 to TRBJ1-2; D not resolved. The CDR3 is made up of 12 amino acids. The V gene's germline CDR1 is DFQATT and CDR2 SNEGSKA (reference sequence). CDR3 DNA sequence: TGCAGTGCTAGTTCCAGAAACTATGGCTCCACCTTC. Translating gives CSASSRNYGSTF.

As concerns this clonotype: Since no conserved phenylalanine or tryptophan closes the CDR3, a read error is the likely cause. The DNA is omitted, as the CDR3 cannot be located on it reliably, and the CDR3 follows TCRdb's listing. The chain joins TRBV7-2 to TRBJ2-7; TRBD1 is taken as the D call from the table, unchecked against the DNA. The germline CDR1 and CDR2 sequences are SGHTA and FQGNSA. With termini counted, the CDR3 has 14 amino acids. Here the CDR3 reads CASSLSGDTYEHYL.

This clonotype was counted between two and nine times. Just one base apart from a much larger clone, this may be a read error. V usage is TRBV20-1 and J usage is TRBJ2-1; TRBD2 matches at 8 bases. The CDR3 totals 13 residues. Germline lookup yields CDR1 DFQATT and CDR2 SNEGSKA (reference sequence). The CDR3 region has the DNA TGCAGTGCTAGCGGGAGGGGTTACAGTGAGCAGTTCTTC. Translation gives CSASGRGYSEQFF.

This clonotype was detected ten times or more. This chain uses TRBV24-1 with TRBJ2-2; 11 nucleotides line up with TRBD2. This CDR3 spans 17 amino acids. Per the germline V gene, CDR1 is KGHDR and CDR2 is SFDVKD. The J segment lost 2 bases and the V segment lost 7 bases, leaving 8 bases of the junction unmatched. The DNA of the CDR3 is TGTGCCACCAGACCCTCTGGACTAGCGGGCAACACCGGGGAGCTGTTTTTT. It is translated as CATRPSGLAGNTGELFF.

To note about this clonotype: Just one base apart from a much larger clone, this may be a read error. The chain couples TRBV20-1 to TRBJ1-1; a possible D gene is TRBD1 (5 bases). CDR3 size: 13 residues. Germline lookup yields CDR1 DFQATT and CDR2 SNEGSKA (reference sequence). The CDR3 DNA sequence: TGCAGTGCGCTCCTGGGAGGACACACTGCAGCTTTCTTT. Its translation: CSALLGGHTAAFF.

This clonotype has a handful of counts. The gene calls are TRBV29-1 and TRBJ1-1; 7 positions agree with TRBD1. V shed 1 base, J shed 2 bases, and the junction held 4 bases outside the gene matches. Germline lookup yields CDR1 SQVTM and CDR2 ANQGSEA. The CDR3 is made up of 14 amino acids. CDR3 in amino acids: CSVEVAGGNTEAFF. CDR3 coding DNA: TGCAGCGTTGAAGTGGCAGGGGGTAACACTGAAGCTTTCTTT.

This clonotype came up many times. The gene calls are TRBV25-1 and TRBJ1-1; 8 positions agree with TRBD1. The CDR3 extends over 15 amino acids. V lost 4 bases to trimming and J lost 1 base; unmatched junction nucleotides: 5. Germline CDR1 MGHDK, CDR2 SYGVNS. Here the CDR3 reads CASSVGTGWNTEAFF. Here the CDR3 DNA reads TGTGCCAGCAGTGTGGGGACAGGATGGAACACTGAAGCTTTCTTT.

This clonotype was seen repeatedly, ten times or more. V gene TRBV10-3 combines with J gene TRBJ1-1; no definite D call. Trimming removed 3 bases at V and 3 bases at J, with 14 bases between. CDR1 is ENHRY, CDR2 SYGVKD, per germline. The CDR3 has 15 amino acids. The CDR3 DNA follows: TGTGCCATCAGTGATTCCGTTGGCGGCTACACTGAAGCTTTCTTT. Amino acid sequence: CAISDSVGGYTEAFF.

A word on this clonotype: Given the absence of the conserved phenylalanine or tryptophan at the CDR3 end, a read error is likely. This sequence joins TRBV4-1 and TRBJ1-6; D unresolved. Per germline, CDR1 MGHRA and CDR2 YSYEKL. The V end was cut by 6 bases, the J end by 14 bases, with 20 bases between. The length of the CDR3 is 14 residues. CDR3 nucleotides: TGCGCCAGCAGATCAAGATGGGATGCGGGTACCCTCCACTCT. This translates into CASRSRWDAGTLHS.

On this clonotype itself: This CDR3 fails to terminate in the conserved phenylalanine or tryptophan, so it likely reflects a read error. V and J are TRBV2 and TRBJ1-1; 9 nucleotides align to TRBD1. Germline CDR1 reads SNHLY; CDR2 reads FYNNEI. V lost 6 bases and J lost 5; bases outside the gene matches: 13. This CDR3 contains 16 residues. CDR3 in amino acids: CASSAQGASVNTEAFL. CDR3 bases: TGTGCCAGCAGCGCACAGGGGGCGTCAGTAAATACTGAAGCTTTCCTT.

This clonotype was recorded many times. The rearrangement uses TRBV11-2 and TRBJ2-3; 7 bases match TRBD2. The V and J ends lost 4 bases and 0 bases, in that order; junction bases with no gene match: 4. Germline loops: CDR1 SGHAT, CDR2 FQNNGV. CDR3 length: 15 amino acids. Written as DNA, the CDR3 is TGTGCCAGCAGCTCCACCGGGGGGAGCACAGATACGCAGTATTTT. It codes for CASSSTGGSTDTQYF.

This clonotype appeared many times. This chain uses TRBV9 with TRBJ2-2; D is uncertain. Trimming stripped 1 base from V and 5 bases from J, with 3 bases between. The germline V gene encodes CDR1 SGDLS and CDR2 YYNGEE. The CDR3 totals 12 residues. The CDR3: CASSVNTGELFF. The DNA for the CDR3 is TGTGCCAGCAGCGTAAATACCGGGGAGCTGTTTTTT. The complete variable domain, with remaining parts taken from reference TRBV9 and TRBJ2-2, reads DSGVTQTPKHLITATGQRVTLRCSPRSGDLSVYWYQQSLDQGLQFLIQYYNGEERAKGNILERFSAQQFPDLHSELNLSSLELGDSALYFCASSVNTGELFFGEGSRLTVL.

This clonotype came up a few times. This chain uses TRBV3-1 with TRBJ2-3; 9 bases fit TRBD2. The germline V gene encodes CDR1 LGHDT and CDR2 YNNKEL (reference sequence). The V and J ends lost 5 bases and 0 bases, in that order; junction bases with no gene match: 9. The length of the CDR3 is 17 residues. The CDR3 spells CASSLPGLAASTDTQYF. The CDR3 DNA sequence: TGTGCCAGCAGCTTACCGGGACTAGCCGCTAGCACAGATACGCAGTATTTT.

The chain carries TRBV11-2 and TRBJ2-3; D uncertain. Trimming removed 6 bases from V and 2 bases from J, with 15 bases in between. The CDR3 extends over 15 amino acids. Per the germline V gene, CDR1 is SGHAT and CDR2 is FQNNGV. In DNA form, the CDR3 reads TGTGCCAGCAGTTCGAGGTCACCTTACACAGATACGCAGTATTTT. Translation gives CASSSRSPYTDTQYF. The variable domain in full, completed from reference TRBV11-2 and TRBJ2-3, reads EAGVAQSPRYKIIEKRQSVAFWCNPISGHATLYWYQQILGQGPKLLIQFQNNGVVDDSQLPKDRFSAERLKGVDSTLKIQPAKLEDSAVYLCASSSRSPYTDTQYFGPGTRLTVL.

The table lists this clonotype with many counts. This chain joins TRBV6-5 and TRBJ1-2; D may be TRBD1 (6 bases). Trimming took off 4 bases at V and 8 bases at J, with 11 bases between the two ends. Germline assignment: CDR1 MNHEY and CDR2 SVGAGI. The CDR3 has 12 residues. CDR3 sequence reads: CASSSPRGGYTF. CDR3 in DNA: TGTGCCAGCAGTTCCCCCAGGGGCGGCTACACCTTC.

The chain is built from TRBV6-2 or TRBV6-3 and TRBJ2-7, with 14 bases aligning to TRBD2. CDR1 and CDR2 (germline): MNHEY, SVGEGT. The CDR3 sequence is 19 residues long. The trim removed 5 bases at V and 4 bases at J, leaving 16 bases unmatched. The CDR3 DNA is TGTGCCAGCAGTCACGCCAAGGGACTAGCGGGAGACGGGCCTTACGAGCAGTACTTC. Translating it yields CASSHAKGLAGDGPYEQYF.

The chain couples TRBV11-2 to TRBJ2-7, with 13 bases aligning to TRBD2. Germline CDR1 and CDR2: SGHAT and FQNNGV. The V gene end was trimmed by 2 bases and the J gene end by 7 bases; junction bases not matched to a gene: 5. The CDR3 totals 15 residues. CDR3 sequence reads: CASSLWTSGSGEQYF. CDR3 nucleotides: TGTGCCAGCAGCTTATGGACTAGCGGGAGCGGTGAGCAGTACTTC.

The V and J genes are TRBV7-3 and TRBJ2-2; D is possibly TRBD2 (6 bases). The CDR3 loop spans 17 amino acids. V lost 4 bases, J lost 12 bases, and 27 bases lay in between. Germline assignment: CDR1 SGHTA and CDR2 FQGTGA. Here the CDR3 reads CASSSPVAATNTGQLFF. The CDR3 region has the DNA TGTGCCAGCAGCTCCCCAGTAGCGGCCACGAACACCGGACAGCTGTTTTTT.

This clonotype was picked up many times. This clone may be a read error of a much larger clone one base away. The chain has TRBV20-1 and TRBJ1-5; D possibly corresponds to TRBD1 (5 bases). Trimming removed 5 bases at V and 4 bases at J, with 18 bases between. Germline values: CDR1 DFQATT, CDR2 SNEGSKA (reference sequence). The CDR3 spans 15 residues. CDR3 residues: CSALRFGAENQPQHF. As DNA, the CDR3 is TGCAGTGCTCTAAGATTCGGGGCAGAAAATCAGCCCCAGCATTTT.

In this sample, this clonotype turned up many times. The V gene is TRBV19, the J gene TRBJ1-5, with 9 bases identical to TRBD1. CDR1 and CDR2 from the germline V gene are LNHDA and SQIVND (reference sequence). The CDR3 spans 17 residues. V lost 3 bases and J lost 2; bases outside the gene matches: 8. The CDR3 bases are TGTGCCAGTAGTATTCGGGATACAGGGGGCGGCAATCAGCCCCAGCATTTT. Amino acid sequence: CASSIRDTGGGNQPQHF.

In this sample, this clonotype turned up many times. This rearrangement joins TRBV28 to TRBJ1-6; D gene ambiguous. The length of the CDR3 is 11 residues. Germline CDR1 MDHEN, CDR2 SYDVKM. This CDR3 reads CVAGTNSPLHF. The CDR3, as DNA: TGTGTGGCCGGTACGAATTCACCCCTCCACTTT.

This rearrangement joins TRBV28 to TRBJ2-5, with D perhaps TRBD2 (7 bases). The V end was cut by 2 bases, the J end by 9 bases, with 22 bases between. The length of the CDR3 is 16 residues. Germline V gives CDR1 MDHEN, CDR2 SYDVKM. The CDR3 DNA is TGTGCCAGCAGTTTAGGGACGGGGGGCCGTCCAGCCGCCCAGTACTTC. Encoded protein: CASSLGTGGRPAAQYF. The variable domain in full, with the rest retrieved from reference TRBV28 and TRBJ2-5, is DVKVTQSSRYLVKRTGEKVFLECVQDMDHENMFWYRQDPGLGLRLIYFSYDVKMKEKGDIPEGYSVSREKKERFSLILESASTNQTSMYLCASSLGTGGRPAAQYFGPGTRLLVL.

Worth noting for this clonotype: The junction shows a germline mismatch at one end, possibly a read error. The V gene is TRBV7-2, the J gene TRBJ2-7; the D gene is possibly TRBD2 (6 bases). CDR1 SGHTA and CDR2 FQGNSA come from the germline V gene. The CDR3 extends over 12 amino acids. CDR3 region: CASGFWRDEQYF. The CDR3 nucleotides read TGTGCCAGCGGCTTTTGGCGGGACGAGCAATACTTC.

This clonotype was seen repeatedly, ten times or more. A much larger clone sits a single nucleotide away, making a read error possible. The chain joins TRBV6-6 to TRBJ1-6; TRBD1 aligns across 10 bases. From germline, CDR1 is MNHNY and CDR2 SVGAGI (reference sequence). The ends lost 6 bases at V and 1 base at J; junction bases unmatched: 6. This CDR3 comprises 17 residues. The CDR3 spells CASRHDRGRSYNSPLHF. The CDR3 region has the DNA TGTGCCAGCAGACATGACAGGGGGCGATCCTATAATTCACCCCTCCACTTT.

This clonotype was counted at least ten times. This may be a read error: a much more frequent sequence differs by one nucleotide. The gene calls are TRBV7-3 and TRBJ2-5; D is ambiguous. The V gene's germline CDR1 is SGHTA and CDR2 FQGTGA. The CDR3 is 17 amino acids. CDR3 sequence: CASSQDSPRKYQEPQYF. CDR3 sequence (DNA): TGTGCCAGCAGCCAAGACTCCCCAAGAAAGTACCAAGAGCCCCAGTACTTC.

This clonotype was detected many times. The V and J genes are TRBV2 and TRBJ2-2; the D call may be TRBD1 or TRBD2 (6 bases each). Deletions cut 5 bases from V and 7 bases from J, with 14 bases between. The CDR3 covers 14 residues. CDR1 and CDR2 from the germline V gene are SNHLY and FYNNEI. The CDR3 sequence: CASSIRGAYGELFF. The CDR3 nucleotides read TGTGCCAGCAGTATTAGGGGGGCCTACGGGGAGCTGTTTTTT.

V is TRBV25-1 and J is TRBJ1-5; D perhaps matches TRBD1 (6 bases). From germline, CDR1 is MGHDK and CDR2 SYGVNS. V lost 7 bases to trimming and J lost 2 bases, with 15 bases between them. The CDR3 covers 15 residues. The CDR3 sequence is CASKGGQGGNQPQHF. The CDR3 DNA is TGTGCCAGCAAAGGGGGGCAGGGCGGCAATCAGCCCCAGCATTTT.

This clonotype was observed many times. A much larger clone sits a single nucleotide away, making a read error possible. This chain connects TRBV14 to TRBJ2-5; 8 positions match TRBD2. This CDR3 is built from 14 residues. Germline CDR1 is SGHDN and CDR2 is FVKESK. The CDR3 spells CASGRAGARETQSF. The CDR3 DNA reads as TGTGCCAGCGGACGAGCGGGAGCACGAGAGACCCAGTCCTTC.

This clonotype was counted ten times or more. The gene calls are TRBV7-9 and TRBJ2-2; D is unclear. The V end lost 3 bases, the J end lost 7 bases, and 0 bases lay between the germline ends. The germline V gene has CDR1 SEHNR and CDR2 FQNEAQ (reference sequence). The CDR3 runs 10 residues. CDR3 sequence reads: CASSFGELFF. CDR3 bases: TGTGCCAGCAGCTTCGGGGAGCTGTTTTTT.

The sample holds many counts of this clonotype. This chain joins TRBV30 and TRBJ1-2, with 7 positions matching TRBD1. In germline, CDR1 is GTSNPN, CDR2 SVGIG (reference sequence). The junction had 2 bases not matched to a gene; V was cut back by 6 bases and J by 4 bases. The CDR3 contains 11 residues. As DNA, the CDR3 is TGTGCCTGTCGGGACAGCTATGGCTACACCTTC. Its translation: CACRDSYGYTF. Based on the CDR3 plus reference TRBV30 and TRBJ1-2, the full variable domain is SQTIHQWPATLVQPVGSPLSLECTVEGTSNPNLYWYRQAAGRGLQLLFYSVGIGQISSEVPQNLSASRPQDRQFILSSKKLLLSDSGFYLCACRDSYGYTFGSGTRLTVV.